This T cell receptor (beta chain) was sequenced during a study of Ad26.COV2.S vaccination and SARS-CoV-2 variants. In its sample, this clone was seen a few times. The CDR3 has 14 amino acids. Trimming took 3 bases from V and 0 from J, leaving 8 bases between them. The germline CDR1 and CDR2 sequences are KGHSH and LQKENI. Sequenced by immunoSEQ multiplex PCR; TCRdb stores in-frame clones only, minus some. The table includes around 300,000 clones, roughly 90% detected once. Treatment in this sample: around 19 received Ad26.COV2.S at low or high dose, single or two shots; 5 received placebo; per-sample allocation not given. Samples analyzed were those drawn on day 63 after the first vaccine or placebo injection.

V is TRBV18 and J is TRBJ1-1; no clear D gene. The origin of this receptor is a person between 18 and 65 years old who received the Ad26.COV2.S COVID-19 vaccine or a placebo. This specimen was peripheral blood, taken in a trial of Ad26.COV2.S vaccine versus placebo. The CDR3 here is CASSPVALNTEAFF. DNA of the CDR3: TGTGCCAGCTCACCTGTTGCCTTGAACACTGAAGCTTTCTTT.